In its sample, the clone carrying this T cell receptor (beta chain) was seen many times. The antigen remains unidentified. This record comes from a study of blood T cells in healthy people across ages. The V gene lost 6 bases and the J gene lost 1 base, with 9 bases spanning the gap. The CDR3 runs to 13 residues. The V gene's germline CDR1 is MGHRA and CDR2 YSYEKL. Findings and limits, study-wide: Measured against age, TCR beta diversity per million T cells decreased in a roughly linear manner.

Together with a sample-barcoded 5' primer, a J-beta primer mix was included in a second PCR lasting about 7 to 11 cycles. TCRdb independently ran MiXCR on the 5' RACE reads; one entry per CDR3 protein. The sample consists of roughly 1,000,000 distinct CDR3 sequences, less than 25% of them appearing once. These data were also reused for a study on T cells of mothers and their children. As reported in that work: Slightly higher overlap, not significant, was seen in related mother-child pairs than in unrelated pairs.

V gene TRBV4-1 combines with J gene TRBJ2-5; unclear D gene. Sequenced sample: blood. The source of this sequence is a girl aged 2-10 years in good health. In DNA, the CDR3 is TGCGCCAGCAGGCCCGGGTTCCAAGAGACCCAGTACTTC. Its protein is CASRPGFQETQYF.